Sequencing of this T cell receptor beta chain was carried out in a study of blood T cell repertoires in COVID-19. Study background: Samples came from the United States, Italy and Spain, spanning acute and convalescent COVID-19.

The repertoire was sequenced with immunoSEQ multiplex PCR; TCRdb's copy has only in-frame clones and lacks some. The sample lists some 58,000 clones; roughly 84% were seen once. Between the trimmed V and J ends, which lost 4 bases and 4 bases, there was a span of 11 bases. Germline values: CDR1 SGDLS, CDR2 YYNGEE. The CDR3 loop spans 13 amino acids. The specimen was peripheral blood. The clonotype comes from a man aged 50 to 60 with active COVID-19. The V call is TRBV9, the J call TRBJ1-1; no reliable D call. In DNA form, the CDR3 reads TGTGCCAGCAGCCCGTACTCCGGCACTGAAGCTTTCTTT. Its translation: CASSPYSGTEAFF.